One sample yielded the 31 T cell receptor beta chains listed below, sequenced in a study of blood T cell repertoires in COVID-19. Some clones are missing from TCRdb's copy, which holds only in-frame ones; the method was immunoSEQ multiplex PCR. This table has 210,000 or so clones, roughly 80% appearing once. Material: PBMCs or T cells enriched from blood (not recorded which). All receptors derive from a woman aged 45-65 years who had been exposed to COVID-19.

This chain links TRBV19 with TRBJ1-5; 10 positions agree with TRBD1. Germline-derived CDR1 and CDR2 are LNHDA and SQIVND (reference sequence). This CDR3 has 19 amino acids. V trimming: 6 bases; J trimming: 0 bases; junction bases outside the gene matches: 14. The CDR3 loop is CASRPLDRTGGYSNQPQHF. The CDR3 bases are TGTGCCAGTAGACCCCTCGATCGGACAGGGGGGTATAGCAATCAGCCCCAGCATTTT. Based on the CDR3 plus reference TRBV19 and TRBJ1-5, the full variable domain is DGGITQSPKYLFRKEGQNVTLSCEQNLNHDAMYWYRQDPGQGLRLIYYSQIVNDFQKGDIAEGYSVSREKKESFPLTVTSAQKNPTAFYLCASRPLDRTGGYSNQPQHFGDGTRLSIL.

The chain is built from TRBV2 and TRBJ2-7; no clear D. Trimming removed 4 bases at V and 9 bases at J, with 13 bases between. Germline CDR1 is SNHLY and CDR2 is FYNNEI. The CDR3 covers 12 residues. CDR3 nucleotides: TGTGCCAGCAGTGTGCAGGCCAACGCGCAGTACTTC. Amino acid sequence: CASSVQANAQYF.

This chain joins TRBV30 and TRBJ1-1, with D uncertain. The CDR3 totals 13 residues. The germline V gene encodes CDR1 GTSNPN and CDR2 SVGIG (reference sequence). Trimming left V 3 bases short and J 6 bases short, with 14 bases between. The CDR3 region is CAWRRGILPEAFF. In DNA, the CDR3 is TGTGCCTGGAGGCGGGGAATACTTCCTGAAGCTTTCTTT.

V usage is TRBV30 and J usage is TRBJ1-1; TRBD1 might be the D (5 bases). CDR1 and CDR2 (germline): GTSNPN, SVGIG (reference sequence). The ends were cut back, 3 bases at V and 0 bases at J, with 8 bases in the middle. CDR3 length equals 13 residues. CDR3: CAWRGQMNTEAFF. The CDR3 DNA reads TGTGCCTGGAGGGGGCAGATGAACACTGAAGCTTTCTTT.

The DNA of the CDR3 is TGTGCCAGCAGTGAATCCAGGGGGCTTTATGAAAAACTGTTTTTT. It is translated as CASSESRGLYEKLFF. The chain carries TRBV25-1 and TRBJ1-4; 8 nucleotides align to TRBD1. V lost 1 base to trimming and J lost 6 bases; unmatched junction nucleotides: 4. The length of the CDR3 is 15 residues. Per germline, CDR1 MGHDK and CDR2 SYGVNS.

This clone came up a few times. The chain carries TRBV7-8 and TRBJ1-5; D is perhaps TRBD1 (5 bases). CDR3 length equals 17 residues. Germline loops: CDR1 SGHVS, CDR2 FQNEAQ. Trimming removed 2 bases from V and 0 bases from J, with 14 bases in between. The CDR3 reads CASSLKWGVYSNQPQHF. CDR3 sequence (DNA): TGTGCCAGCAGCTTAAAGTGGGGGGTTTATAGCAATCAGCCCCAGCATTTT.

In nucleotides, the CDR3 is TGTGCCAGCAGTCCAGGGGGCGCAGATGGCTACACCTTC. It specifies CASSPGGADGYTF. The chain carries TRBV7-2 and TRBJ1-2; 8 bases match TRBD1. This CDR3 contains 13 residues. Trimming at V came to 6 bases and at J to 6 bases, leaving 6 bases not matched to a gene. In germline, CDR1 is SGHTA, CDR2 FQGNSA.

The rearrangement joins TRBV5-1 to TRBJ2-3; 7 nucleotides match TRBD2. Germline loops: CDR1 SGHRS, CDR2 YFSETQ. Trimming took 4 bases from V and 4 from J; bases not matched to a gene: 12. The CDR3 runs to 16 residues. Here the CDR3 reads CASSTGLDRGPDTQYF. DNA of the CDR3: TGCGCCAGCAGCACCGGACTAGATAGGGGACCAGATACGCAGTATTTT.

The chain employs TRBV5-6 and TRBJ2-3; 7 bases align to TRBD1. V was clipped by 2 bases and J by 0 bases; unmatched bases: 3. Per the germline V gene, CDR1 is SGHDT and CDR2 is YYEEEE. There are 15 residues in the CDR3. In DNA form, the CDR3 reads TGTGCCAGCAGCTTTGAGGGGGCTAGCACAGATACGCAGTATTTT. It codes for CASSFEGASTDTQYF.

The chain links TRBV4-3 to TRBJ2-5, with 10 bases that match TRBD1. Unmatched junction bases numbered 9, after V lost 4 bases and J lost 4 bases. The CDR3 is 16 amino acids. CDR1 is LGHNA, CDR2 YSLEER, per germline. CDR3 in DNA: TGCGCCAGCAGCCTTCTAGGGACAGGGGAATTAGAGACCCAGTACTTC. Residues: CASSLLGTGELETQYF.

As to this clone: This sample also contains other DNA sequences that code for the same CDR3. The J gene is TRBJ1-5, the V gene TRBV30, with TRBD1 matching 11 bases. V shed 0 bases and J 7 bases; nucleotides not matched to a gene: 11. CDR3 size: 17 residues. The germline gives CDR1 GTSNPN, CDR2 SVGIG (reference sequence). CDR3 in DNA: TGTGCCTGGAGTGTACGATCTGGGACAGGGGGAAACCAGCCCCAGCATTTT. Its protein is CAWSVRSGTGGNQPQHF.

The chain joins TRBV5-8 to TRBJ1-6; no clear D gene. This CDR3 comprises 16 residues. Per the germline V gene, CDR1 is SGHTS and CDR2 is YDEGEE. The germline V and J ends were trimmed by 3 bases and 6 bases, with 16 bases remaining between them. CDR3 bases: TGTGCCAGCAGCTCCCTAGAGGAACGGTTTAATTCACCCCTCCACTTT. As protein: CASSSLEERFNSPLHF.

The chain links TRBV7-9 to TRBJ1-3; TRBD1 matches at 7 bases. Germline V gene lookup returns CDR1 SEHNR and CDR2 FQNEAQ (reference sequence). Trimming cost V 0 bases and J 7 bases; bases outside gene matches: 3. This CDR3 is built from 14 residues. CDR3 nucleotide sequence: TGTGCCAGCAGCTTAGCGACAGGGAGTAACACCATATATTTT. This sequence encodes CASSLATGSNTIYF.

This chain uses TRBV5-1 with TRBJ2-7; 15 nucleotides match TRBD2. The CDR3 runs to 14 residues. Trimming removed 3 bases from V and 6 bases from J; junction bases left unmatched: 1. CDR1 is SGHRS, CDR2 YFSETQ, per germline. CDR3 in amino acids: CASSWGLAGGEQYF. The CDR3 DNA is TGCGCCAGCAGCTGGGGACTAGCGGGGGGCGAGCAGTACTTC. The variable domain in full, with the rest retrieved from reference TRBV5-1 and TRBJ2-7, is KAGVTQTPRYLIKTRGQQVTLSCSPISGHRSVSWYQQTPGQGLQFLFEYFSETQRNKGNFPGRFSGRQFSNSRSEMNVSTLELGDSALYLCASSWGLAGGEQYFGPGTRLTVT.

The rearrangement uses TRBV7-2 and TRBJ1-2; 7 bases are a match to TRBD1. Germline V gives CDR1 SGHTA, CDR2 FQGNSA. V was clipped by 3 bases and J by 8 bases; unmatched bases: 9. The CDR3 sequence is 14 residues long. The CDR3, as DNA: TGTGCCAGCAGCTTGGTCCCAGGGGGTTGGGGCTACACCTTC. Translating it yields CASSLVPGGWGYTF.

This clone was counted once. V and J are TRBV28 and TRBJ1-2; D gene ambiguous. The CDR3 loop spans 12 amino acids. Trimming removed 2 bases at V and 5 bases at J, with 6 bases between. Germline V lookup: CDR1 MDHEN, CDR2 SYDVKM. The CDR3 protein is CASSLAAYGYTF. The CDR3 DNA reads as TGTGCCAGCAGTTTAGCCGCGTATGGCTACACCTTC.

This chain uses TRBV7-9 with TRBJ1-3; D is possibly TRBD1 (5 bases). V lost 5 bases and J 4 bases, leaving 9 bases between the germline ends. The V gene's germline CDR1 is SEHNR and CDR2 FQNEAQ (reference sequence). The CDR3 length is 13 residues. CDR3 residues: CASSATEGNTIYF. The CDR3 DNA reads TGTGCCAGCAGCGCGACAGAAGGAAACACCATATATTTT.

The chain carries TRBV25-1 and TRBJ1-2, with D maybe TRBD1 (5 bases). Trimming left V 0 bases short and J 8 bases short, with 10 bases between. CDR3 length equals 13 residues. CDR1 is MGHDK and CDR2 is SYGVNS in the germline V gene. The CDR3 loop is CASSEYRGGGYTF. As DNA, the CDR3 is TGTGCCAGCAGTGAATATAGGGGTGGGGGCTACACCTTC.

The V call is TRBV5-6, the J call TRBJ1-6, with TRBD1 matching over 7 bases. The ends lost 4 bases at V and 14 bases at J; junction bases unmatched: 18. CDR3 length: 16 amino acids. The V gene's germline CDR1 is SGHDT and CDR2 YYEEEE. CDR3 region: CASSRFGDREVGTLHF. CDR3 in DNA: TGTGCCAGCAGCAGATTTGGCGACAGGGAAGTGGGGACCCTCCACTTT.

This chain's CDR3 is CASSVSGDRGWGETQYF. The CDR3 coding sequence is TGTGCCAGCAGCGTCTCAGGGGACAGGGGGTGGGGAGAGACCCAGTACTTC. The chain has TRBV9 and TRBJ2-5; 11 bases align to TRBD1. This CDR3 is 17 amino acids long. V shed 2 bases, J shed 4 bases, and the junction held 10 bases outside the gene matches. Germline lookup yields CDR1 SGDLS and CDR2 YYNGEE. The full variable domain, completed using reference TRBV9 and TRBJ2-5, is DSGVTQTPKHLITATGQRVTLRCSPRSGDLSVYWYQQSLDQGLQFLIQYYNGEERAKGNILERFSAQQFPDLHSELNLSSLELGDSALYFCASSVSGDRGWGETQYFGPGTRLLVL.

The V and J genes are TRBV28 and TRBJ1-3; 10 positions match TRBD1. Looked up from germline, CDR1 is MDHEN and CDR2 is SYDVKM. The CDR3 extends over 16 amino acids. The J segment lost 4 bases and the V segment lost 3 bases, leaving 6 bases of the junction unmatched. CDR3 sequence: CASSLTGQGTGNTIYF. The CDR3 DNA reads TGTGCCAGCAGTTTGACGGGACAGGGGACCGGAAACACCATATATTTT.

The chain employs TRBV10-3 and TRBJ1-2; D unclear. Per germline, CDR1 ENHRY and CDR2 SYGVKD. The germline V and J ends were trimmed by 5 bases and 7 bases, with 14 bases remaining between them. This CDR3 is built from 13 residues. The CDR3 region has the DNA TGTGCCATCAGTCGAACAGCCCAGGCTGGCTACACCTTC. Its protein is CAISRTAQAGYTF.

CDR3 sequence: CATSSRRTGDTEAFF. The CDR3 DNA is TGTGCCACCAGCAGTAGGAGGACAGGCGACACTGAAGCTTTCTTT. V usage is TRBV15 and J usage is TRBJ1-1; 7 positions match TRBD1. V lost 3 bases and J lost 3; bases outside the gene matches: 7. This CDR3 has 15 residues. CDR1 LNHNV and CDR2 YYDKDF come from the germline V gene (reference sequence).

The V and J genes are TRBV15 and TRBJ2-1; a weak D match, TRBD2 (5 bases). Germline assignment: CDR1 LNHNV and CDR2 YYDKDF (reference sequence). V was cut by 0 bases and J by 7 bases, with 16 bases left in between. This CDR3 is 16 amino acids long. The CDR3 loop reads CATSREGFGIANEQFF. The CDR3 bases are TGTGCCACCAGCAGAGAGGGTTTCGGGATTGCAAATGAGCAGTTCTTC.

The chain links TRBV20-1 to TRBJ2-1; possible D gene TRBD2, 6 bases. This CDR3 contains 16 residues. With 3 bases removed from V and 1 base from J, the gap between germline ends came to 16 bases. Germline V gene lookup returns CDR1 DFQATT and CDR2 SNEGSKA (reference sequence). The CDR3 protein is CSASRSVGRSYNEQFF. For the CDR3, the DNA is TGCAGTGCTAGTAGGAGTGTGGGGAGGTCCTACAATGAGCAGTTCTTC.

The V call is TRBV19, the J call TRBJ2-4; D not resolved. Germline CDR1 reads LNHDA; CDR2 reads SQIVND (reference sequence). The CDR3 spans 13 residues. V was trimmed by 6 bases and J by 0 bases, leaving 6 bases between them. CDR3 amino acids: CASSPGAKNIQYF. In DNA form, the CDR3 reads TGTGCCAGTAGCCCGGGAGCCAAAAACATTCAGTACTTC.

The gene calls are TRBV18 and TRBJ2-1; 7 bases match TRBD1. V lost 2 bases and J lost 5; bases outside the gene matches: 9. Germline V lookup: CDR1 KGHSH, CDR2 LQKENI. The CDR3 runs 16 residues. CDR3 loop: CASSPRKGALDNEQFF. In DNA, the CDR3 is TGTGCCAGCTCACCAAGGAAGGGGGCTCTCGACAATGAGCAGTTCTTC.

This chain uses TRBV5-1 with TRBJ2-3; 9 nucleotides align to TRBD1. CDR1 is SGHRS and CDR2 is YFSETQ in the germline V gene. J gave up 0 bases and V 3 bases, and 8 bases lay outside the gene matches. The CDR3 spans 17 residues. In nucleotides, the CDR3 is TGCGCCAGCAGCTCAGGGACAGGGCCCGTTAGCACAGATACGCAGTATTTT. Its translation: CASSSGTGPVSTDTQYF.

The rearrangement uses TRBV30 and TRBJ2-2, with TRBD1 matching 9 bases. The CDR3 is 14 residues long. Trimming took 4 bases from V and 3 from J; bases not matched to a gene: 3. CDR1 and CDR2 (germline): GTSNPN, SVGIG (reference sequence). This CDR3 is CAWTRDRDTGELFF. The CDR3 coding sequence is TGTGCCTGGACTCGGGACAGGGACACCGGGGAGCTGTTTTTT.

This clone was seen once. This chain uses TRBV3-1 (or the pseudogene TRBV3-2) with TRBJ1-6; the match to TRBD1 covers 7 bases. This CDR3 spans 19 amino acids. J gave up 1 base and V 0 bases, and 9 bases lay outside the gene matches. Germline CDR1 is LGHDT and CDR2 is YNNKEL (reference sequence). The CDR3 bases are TGTGCCAGCAGCCAAGAGGAACAGGGGTTCATTTCCTATAATTCACCCCTCCACTTT. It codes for CASSQEEQGFISYNSPLHF.

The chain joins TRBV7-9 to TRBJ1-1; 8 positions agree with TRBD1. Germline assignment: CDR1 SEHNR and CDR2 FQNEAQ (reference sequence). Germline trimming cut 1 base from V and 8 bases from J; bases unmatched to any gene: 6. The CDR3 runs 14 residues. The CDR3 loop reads CASSLESQGAEAFF. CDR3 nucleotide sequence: TGTGCCAGCAGCTTAGAGAGTCAGGGGGCGGAAGCTTTCTTT. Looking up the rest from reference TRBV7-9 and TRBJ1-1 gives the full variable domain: DTGVSQNPRHKITKRGQNVTFRCDPISEHNRLYWYRQTLGQGPEFLTYFQNEAQLEKSRLLSDRFSAERPKGSFSTLEIQRTEQGDSAMYLCASSLESQGAEAFFGQGTRLTVV.